This is a list of T cell receptor beta chains from one sample in a study of cytomegalovirus exposure and HLA in healthy donors. TCRdb's copy holds only in-frame clones and misses some; the assay was immunoSEQ multiplex PCR. The table lists about 120,000 clones, 81% of them singletons. Material for sequencing was PBMCs. Every receptor here comes from a woman in her 30s in good health and CMV-seronegative. CDR3s include the opening cysteine and the closing phenylalanine or tryptophan. Each record gives: V gene, D gene, clone size, J gene, CDR3 protein, CDR3 DNA. The D gene is left open where the match is weak. Some rows mark clone size as missing; the rest say once, few, many or name a class of expanded clone.

>TRBV28|.|.|TRBJ1-5
CASSQNDQPQHF
TGTGCCAGCAGCCAAAATGATCAGCCCCAGCATTTT
>TRBV28|.|.|TRBJ1-1
CASSPARGTEAFF
TGTGCCAGCAGTCCGGCCCGGGGGACTGAAGCTTTCTTT
>TRBV5-1|.|.|TRBJ2-7
CASSLSVTSYEQYF
TGCGCCAGCAGCTTGTCAGTGACTTCCTACGAGCAGTACTTC
>TRBV19|TRBD2|.|TRBJ2-1
CASRKPGTSFDEQFF
TGTGCCAGTAGAAAACCCGGGACTAGTTTCGATGAGCAGTTCTTC
>TRBV13|TRBD2|.|TRBJ2-3
CASSLGMAGRVADTQYF
TGTGCCAGCAGCTTAGGCATGGCAGGGAGGGTGGCAGATACGCAGTATTTT
>TRBV18|.|.|TRBJ2-7
CASSPSAGPYEQYF
TGTGCCAGCTCACCAAGTGCGGGTCCCTACGAGCAGTACTTC
>TRBV5-1|TRBD2|few|TRBJ2-2
CASSSRLIAGGRTGELFF
TGCGCCAGCAGCTCCCGATTAATAGCGGGAGGTAGAACCGGGGAGCTGTTTTTT
>TRBV7-2|TRBD2|many|TRBJ2-1
CASSPRLAETSGNEQFF
TGTGCCAGCAGTCCCCGACTAGCGGAGACCTCGGGAAATGAGCAGTTCTTC
>TRBV7-2|.|once|TRBJ1-1
CASSPSWTNTEAFF
TGTGCCAGCAGCCCTAGCTGGACGAACACTGAAGCTTTCTTT
>TRBV7-9|TRBD1|.|TRBJ2-7
CASSLSGTGAREQYF
TGTGCCAGCAGCTTGAGCGGGACAGGGGCTCGGGAGCAGTACTTC
>TRBV7-2|TRBD2|.|TRBJ2-1
CASSLAGGRLEQFF
TGTGCCAGCAGTTTAGCGGGAGGGCGATTAGAGCAGTTCTTC
>TRBV9|.|.|TRBJ2-1
CASSVRSERNEQFF
TGTGCCAGCAGCGTAAGGTCGGAGCGCAATGAGCAGTTCTTC
>TRBV18|.|.|TRBJ2-7
CASSPRSSQGGEQYF
TGTGCCAGCTCACCGCGAAGCAGTCAGGGAGGCGAGCAGTACTTC
>TRBV30|TRBD1|.|TRBJ1-4
CAWSGGQGLTNEKLFF
TGTGCCTGGAGTGGGGGACAGGGGTTAACTAATGAAAAACTGTTTTTT
>TRBV29-1|.|.|TRBJ1-1
CSVQLRAANTEAFF
TGCAGCGTTCAACTCAGGGCGGCGAACACTGAAGCTTTCTTT
>TRBV10-3|TRBD1|few|TRBJ2-1
CAISVGQGGDEQFF
TGTGCCATCAGTGTCGGACAGGGGGGGGATGAGCAGTTCTTC
>TRBV2|TRBD1|.|TRBJ1-2
CASSVRQGASGYTF
TGTGCCAGCAGTGTCCGACAGGGAGCGAGTGGCTACACCTTC
>TRBV15|TRBD2|.|TRBJ2-3
CATSRRGGGTDTQYF
TGTGCCACCAGCAGACGGGGGGGAGGCACAGATACGCAGTATTTT
>TRBV14|.|.|TRBJ2-5
CASSQTATGTQYF
TGTGCCAGCAGCCAGACAGCCACAGGGACCCAGTACTTC
>TRBV27|.|.|TRBJ2-2
CASSLLAPYTGELFF
TGTGCCAGCAGTTTACTAGCGCCCTACACCGGGGAGCTGTTTTTT
>TRBV5-4|.|.|TRBJ2-5
CASSLPTSQETQYF
TGTGCCAGCAGCTTGCCGACTTCTCAAGAGACCCAGTACTTC
>TRBV19|.|once|TRBJ2-7
CASSTGASSYEQYF
TGTGCCAGTAGTACAGGGGCGAGCTCCTACGAGCAGTACTTC
>TRBV4-1|TRBD1|.|TRBJ1-2
CASSQGLFIGQGGNYGYTF
TGCGCCAGCAGCCAAGGCCTGTTCATTGGACAGGGAGGGAACTATGGCTACACCTTC
>TRBV14|TRBD1|.|TRBJ2-7
CASSHRTGESGEQYF
TGCGCCAGCAGCCATCGGACAGGGGAATCCGGCGAGCAGTACTTC
>TRBV6-6|TRBD1|.|TRBJ2-1
CASRRDRERYNEQFF
TGTGCCAGCAGACGAGACAGGGAGCGGTACAATGAGCAGTTCTTC